Listed below are T cell receptor beta chains from one sample, sequenced in a study of identical twins. TCRdb reprocessed the 5' RACE reads with MiXCR, giving one entry per CDR3 protein. In the table there are hundreds of thousands of distinct CDR3 sequences, around 24% of which are singletons. This sample was shared with a second study, whose subject was yellow fever vaccine responses in identical twins.

Sequenced material: CD4+ T cells sorted from blood. Receptor source: a woman younger than 30 in good health. Both conserved end residues are part of each CDR3. A D gene is named only where the DNA matches it firmly. For some rows the clone size is stated as once, few or many, or as a class when expanded; others skip it.

length	J	V	D	size	CDR3	DNA
14	TRBJ2-1	TRBV7-8	-	few	CASSSRGGGNEQFF	TGTGCCAGCAGCTCCCGTGGTGGAGGCAATGAGCAGTTCTTC
12	TRBJ1-6	TRBV6-1	-	-	CASSAYNSPLHF	TGTGCCAGCAGCGCATATAATTCACCCCTCCACTTT
14	TRBJ2-7	TRBV5-6	TRBD1	many	CASSTGTGVYEQYF	TGTGCCAGCTCAACCGGGACAGGGGTCTACGAGCAGTACTTC
12	TRBJ2-2	TRBV5-8	-	-	CASSYFTGELFF	TGTGCCAGCAGTTATTTCACCGGGGAGCTGTTTTTT
13	TRBJ2-2	TRBV5-1	-	few	CASSLSWSGELFF	TGCGCCAGCAGCTTGTCATGGTCCGGGGAGCTGTTTTTT
14	TRBJ1-5	TRBV5-1	TRBD1	many	CASSLGTDNQPQHF	TGCGCCAGCAGCCTGGGGACAGACAATCAGCCCCAGCATTTT
15	TRBJ2-1	TRBV10-3	-	few	CAIREEDMGYNEQFF	TGTGCCATCAGAGAGGAGGACATGGGATACAATGAGCAGTTCTTC
15	TRBJ2-7	TRBV6-1	-	few	CASSKQGGITYEQYF	TGTGCCAGCAGTAAACAAGGGGGTATCACCTACGAGCAGTACTTC
17	TRBJ2-6	TRBV21-1	-	few	CASSKDRGLSGANVLTF	TGTGCCAGCAGCAAAGACAGGGGGCTCTCTGGGGCCAACGTCCTGACTTTC
12	TRBJ1-2	TRBV12-3/TRBV12-4	-	-	CASRSYLYGYTF	TGTGCCAGCAGAAGCTACCTCTATGGCTACACCTTC
16	TRBJ2-5	TRBV5-7	TRBD1	few	CASSPGMGQSKETQYF	TGTGCCAGCAGCCCCGGGATGGGACAGTCGAAGGAGACCCAGTACTTC
15	TRBJ2-3	TRBV3-1	-	-	CASSQGGGGTDTQYF	TGTGCCAGCAGCCAAGGAGGCGGAGGCACAGATACGCAGTATTTT
16	TRBJ2-1	TRBV6-1	TRBD1	once	CASSSRQGRTYNEQFF	TGTGCCAGCAGCAGCCGACAGGGGCGGACCTACAATGAGCAGTTCTTC
13	TRBJ2-1	TRBV2	-	few	CATKSNSYNEQFF	TGTGCCACCAAGTCAAACTCCTACAATGAGCAGTTCTTC
15	TRBJ1-3	TRBV14	-	-	CASSQVLTAGNTIYF	TGTGCCAGCAGCCAAGTCTTGACTGCTGGAAACACCATATATTTT
16	TRBJ2-3	TRBV9	TRBD2	-	CASSVGAGGFTDTQYF	TGTGCCAGCAGCGTAGGCGCGGGAGGTTTCACAGATACGCAGTATTTT
13	TRBJ2-3	TRBV5-1	-	few	CASSSHGGVAQYF	TGCGCCAGCAGCTCACACGGCGGGGTTGCGCAGTATTTT
15	TRBJ2-5	TRBV28	TRBD2	-	CASSASGGAMETQYF	TGTGCCAGCAGTGCTAGCGGGGGGGCGATGGAGACCCAGTACTTC
12	TRBJ2-2	TRBV28	-	few	CASSWRPGELFF	TGTGCCAGCAGTTGGAGGCCCGGGGAGCTGTTTTTT
15	TRBJ2-3	TRBV20-1	TRBD2	-	CSARDWGGFADTQYF	TGCAGTGCTAGAGATTGGGGGGGGTTCGCAGATACGCAGTATTTT
15	TRBJ2-3	TRBV14	-	few	CASSPRGADTDTQYF	TGTGCCAGCAGCCCCCGGGGGGCTGACACAGATACGCAGTATTTT
15	TRBJ2-3	TRBV12-3/TRBV12-4	-	few	CASSLNSGRTDTQYF	TGTGCCAGCAGTTTAAACAGCGGTCGCACAGATACGCAGTATTTT
14	TRBJ1-2	TRBV24-1	TRBD1	-	CATSDRGQGDGYTF	TGTGCCACCAGTGACCGGGGACAGGGGGATGGCTACACCTTC
17	TRBJ1-2	TRBV12-3/TRBV12-4	TRBD1	many	CASSYYNLTGQNYGYTF	TGTGCCAGCAGCTACTACAACCTGACAGGGCAGAACTATGGCTACACCTTC
12	TRBJ2-1	TRBV5-1	-	-	CASSRERREQFF	TGCGCCAGCAGCCGTGAGCGGCGTGAGCAGTTCTTC
13	TRBJ2-7	TRBV12-3/TRBV12-4	-	-	CASRARPDNEQYF	TGTGCCAGCAGAGCTAGACCTGATAACGAGCAGTACTTC
15	TRBJ1-2	TRBV3-1	TRBD1	-	CASSQDWTGPRGYTF	TGTGCCAGCAGCCAAGATTGGACAGGGCCTCGTGGCTACACCTTC
17	TRBJ2-2	TRBV28	TRBD2	few	CASSRPLTSGNTGELFF	TGTGCCAGCAGCAGGCCGCTGACTAGCGGGAACACCGGGGAGCTGTTTTTT
15	TRBJ2-5	TRBV27	-	-	CASSFLQLYQETQYF	TGTGCCAGCAGTTTCCTCCAGTTGTACCAAGAGACCCAGTACTTC
15	TRBJ2-7	TRBV7-8	-	many	CASSQGFAGSYEQYF	TGTGCCAGCAGCCAAGGGTTTGCGGGGTCCTACGAGCAGTACTTC
16	TRBJ2-5	TRBV5-1	-	few	CASSTRSGVGRETQYF	TGCGCCAGCAGCACGAGGTCGGGAGTGGGAAGGGAGACCCAGTACTTC
13	TRBJ2-2	TRBV9	-	-	CASTPPGTGELFF	TGTGCCAGCACCCCCCCCGGCACCGGGGAGCTGTTTTTT
13	TRBJ2-1	TRBV10-3	-	-	CAINNGSYNEQFF	TGTGCCATCAATAATGGCAGCTACAATGAGCAGTTCTTC
13	TRBJ1-2	TRBV7-9	-	-	CASSLASGSGYTF	TGTGCCAGCAGCTTAGCGTCCGGCTCTGGCTACACCTTC
16	TRBJ2-3	TRBV5-5	-	-	CASRGRGVQSTDTQYF	TGTGCCAGCAGGGGTAGAGGGGTCCAGAGCACAGATACGCAGTATTTT
15	TRBJ2-7	TRBV5-5	-	-	CASSLEAQNPWEQYF	TGTGCCAGCAGTCTTGAGGCTCAGAACCCTTGGGAGCAGTACTTC
12	TRBJ2-1	TRBV6-1	-	-	CASSQGIDEQFF	TGTGCCAGCAGTCAAGGGATCGATGAGCAGTTCTTC
17	TRBJ2-3	TRBV6-5	TRBD2	few	CASSYGRLAGPQVTQYF	TGTGCCAGCAGTTACGGTAGACTAGCGGGACCTCAAGTTACGCAGTATTTT
13	TRBJ1-1	TRBV12-3/TRBV12-4	-	-	CASSLTSGTDPFF	TGTGCCAGCAGTTTAACGAGCGGGACCGATCCTTTCTTT
15	TRBJ2-1	TRBV20-1	-	-	CSAPPAHGSYNEQFF	TGCAGTGCTCCTCCCGCTCATGGGTCCTACAATGAGCAGTTCTTC
16	TRBJ2-1	TRBV4-1	TRBD2	-	CASSHPSGGSYNEQFF	TGCGCCAGCAGCCATCCTAGCGGGGGGTCTTACAATGAGCAGTTCTTC
15	TRBJ2-4	TRBV20-1	-	-	CSGGRIDRDLNIQYF	TGCAGTGGGGGGAGAATTGACCGGGACTTAAACATTCAGTACTTC
13	TRBJ2-3	TRBV15	-	few	CATSRDLASTQYF	TGTGCCACCAGCAGAGATTTGGCGAGTACGCAGTATTTT